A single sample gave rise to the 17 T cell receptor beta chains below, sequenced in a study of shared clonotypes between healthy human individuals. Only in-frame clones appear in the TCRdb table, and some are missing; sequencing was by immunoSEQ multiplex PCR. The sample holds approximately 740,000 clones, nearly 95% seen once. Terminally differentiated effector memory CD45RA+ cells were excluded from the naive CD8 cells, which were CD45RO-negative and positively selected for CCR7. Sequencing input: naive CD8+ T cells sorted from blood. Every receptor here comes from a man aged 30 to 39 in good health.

The CDR3 here is CASSAWDRSETQYF. DNA of the CDR3: TGTGCCAGCAGCGCTTGGGACAGATCAGAGACCCAGTACTTC. The genes are TRBV9 and TRBJ2-5, with TRBD1 matching 7 bases. Trimming removed 3 bases from V and 4 bases from J; junction bases left unmatched: 6. Germline V gives CDR1 SGDLS, CDR2 YYNGEE. The CDR3 spans 14 residues.

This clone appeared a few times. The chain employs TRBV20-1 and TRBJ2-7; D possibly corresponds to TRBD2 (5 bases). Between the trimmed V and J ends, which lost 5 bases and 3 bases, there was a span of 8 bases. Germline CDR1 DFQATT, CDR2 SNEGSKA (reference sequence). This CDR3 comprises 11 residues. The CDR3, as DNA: TGCAGTGCTGCGGGTGACTACGAGCAGTACTTC. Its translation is CSAAGDYEQYF.

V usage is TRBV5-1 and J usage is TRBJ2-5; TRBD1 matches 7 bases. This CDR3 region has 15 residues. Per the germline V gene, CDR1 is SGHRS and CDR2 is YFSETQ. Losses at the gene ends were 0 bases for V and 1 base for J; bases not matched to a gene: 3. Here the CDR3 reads CASSLGQGIQETQYF. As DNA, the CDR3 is TGCGCCAGCAGCTTGGGACAGGGCATCCAAGAGACCCAGTACTTC.

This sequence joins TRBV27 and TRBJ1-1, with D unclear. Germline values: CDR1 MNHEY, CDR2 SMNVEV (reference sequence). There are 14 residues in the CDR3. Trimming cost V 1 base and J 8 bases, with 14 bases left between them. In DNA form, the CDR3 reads TGTGCCAGCAGTTTATTTGCATCCGGGCCCGAAGCTTTCTTT. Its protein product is CASSLFASGPEAFF.

CDR3 bases: TGTGCCAGAAGCTTGGCGGCTAGCGGGAGAAATAAAGAGACCCAGTACTTC. It encodes CARSLAASGRNKETQYF. This chain connects TRBV5-3 to TRBJ2-5, with 10 bases that match TRBD2. TRBV5-3 is an ORF, and what it does is uncertain. The CDR3 has 17 residues. J lost 3 bases, V lost 0 bases, and 8 bases had no gene match.

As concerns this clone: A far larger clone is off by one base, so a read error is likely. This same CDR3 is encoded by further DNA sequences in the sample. CDR3 amino acids: CASSADGHNEQFF. The CDR3 DNA follows: TGTGCCAGCAGCGCCGATGGTCACAATGAGCAGTTCTTC. This chain connects TRBV9 to TRBJ2-1; D is unclear. The CDR3 has 13 amino acids. The V gene's germline CDR1 is SGDLS and CDR2 YYNGEE. Trimming pared 3 bases from V and 5 bases from J, leaving 9 bases between.

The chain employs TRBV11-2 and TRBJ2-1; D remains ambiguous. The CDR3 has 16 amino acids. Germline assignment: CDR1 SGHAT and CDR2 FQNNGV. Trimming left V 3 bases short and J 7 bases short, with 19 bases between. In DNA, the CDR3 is TGTGCCAGCAGCTTCGCGAGTCCCGGGTGGGGAAATGAGCAGTTCTTC. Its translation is CASSFASPGWGNEQFF.

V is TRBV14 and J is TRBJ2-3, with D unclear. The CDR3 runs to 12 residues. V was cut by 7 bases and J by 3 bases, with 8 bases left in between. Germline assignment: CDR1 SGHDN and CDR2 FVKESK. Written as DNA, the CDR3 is TGTGCCAGCACCTCGACGACAGATACGCAGTATTTT. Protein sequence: CASTSTTDTQYF.

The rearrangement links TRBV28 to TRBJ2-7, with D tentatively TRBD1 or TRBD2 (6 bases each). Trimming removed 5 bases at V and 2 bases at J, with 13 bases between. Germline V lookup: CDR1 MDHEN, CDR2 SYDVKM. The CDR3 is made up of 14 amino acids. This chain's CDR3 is CASSLGGQTYEQYF. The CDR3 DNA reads TGTGCCAGCAGTCTAGGGGGGCAGACCTACGAGCAGTACTTC. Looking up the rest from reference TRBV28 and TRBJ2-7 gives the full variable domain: DVKVTQSSRYLVKRTGEKVFLECVQDMDHENMFWYRQDPGLGLRLIYFSYDVKMKEKGDIPEGYSVSREKKERFSLILESASTNQTSMYLCASSLGGQTYEQYFGPGTRLTVT.

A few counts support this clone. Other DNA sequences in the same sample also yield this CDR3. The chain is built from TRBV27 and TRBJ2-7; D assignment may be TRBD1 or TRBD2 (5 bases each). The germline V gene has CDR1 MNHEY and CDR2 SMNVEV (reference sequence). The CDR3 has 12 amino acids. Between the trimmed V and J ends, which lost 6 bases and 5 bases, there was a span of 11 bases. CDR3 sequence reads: CASSDLGDEQYF. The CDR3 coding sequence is TGTGCCAGCAGCGATCTGGGGGACGAGCAGTACTTC.

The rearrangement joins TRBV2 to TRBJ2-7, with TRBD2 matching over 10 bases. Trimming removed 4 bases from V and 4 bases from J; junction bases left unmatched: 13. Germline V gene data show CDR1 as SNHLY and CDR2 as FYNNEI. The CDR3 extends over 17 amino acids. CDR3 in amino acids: CASSGPEREGLGYEQYF. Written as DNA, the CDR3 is TGTGCCAGCAGTGGCCCTGAGCGGGAGGGCCTGGGATACGAGCAGTACTTC.

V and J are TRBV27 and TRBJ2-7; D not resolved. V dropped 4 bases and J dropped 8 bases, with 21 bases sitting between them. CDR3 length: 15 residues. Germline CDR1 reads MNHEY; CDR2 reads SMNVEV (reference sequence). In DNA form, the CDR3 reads TGTGCCAGCAGTTCTTCCCCAGCCCAAGCTAACAAGCAGTACTTC. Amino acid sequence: CASSSSPAQANKQYF.

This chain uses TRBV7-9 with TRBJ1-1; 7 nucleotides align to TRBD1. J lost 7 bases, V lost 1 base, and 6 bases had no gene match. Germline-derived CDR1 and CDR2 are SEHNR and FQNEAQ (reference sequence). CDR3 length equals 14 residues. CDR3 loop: CASSLVQGRDEAFF. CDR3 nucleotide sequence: TGTGCCAGCAGCTTAGTACAGGGGAGGGATGAAGCTTTCTTT.

CDR3 bases: TGCGCCAGCAGCTCTGGACAGCTCCACACTGAAGCTTTCTTT. Translation: CASSSGQLHTEAFF. The chain carries TRBV5-1 and TRBJ1-1; D possibly corresponds to TRBD1 (6 bases). This CDR3 is 14 amino acids long. Germline CDR1 is SGHRS and CDR2 is YFSETQ. The ends were cut back, 3 bases at V and 3 bases at J, with 12 bases in the middle.

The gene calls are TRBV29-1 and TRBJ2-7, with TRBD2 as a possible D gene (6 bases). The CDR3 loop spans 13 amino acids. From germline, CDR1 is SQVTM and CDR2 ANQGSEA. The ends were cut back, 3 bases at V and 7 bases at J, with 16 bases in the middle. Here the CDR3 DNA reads TGCAGCGTTGAGGGAGGCCAGGATGGGGAGCAGTACTTC. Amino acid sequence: CSVEGGQDGEQYF.

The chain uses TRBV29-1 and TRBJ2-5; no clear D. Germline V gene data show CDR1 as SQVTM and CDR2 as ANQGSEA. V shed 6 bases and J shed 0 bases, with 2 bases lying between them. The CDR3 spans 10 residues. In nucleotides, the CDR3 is TGCAGCGTAAACCAAGAGACCCAGTACTTC. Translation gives CSVNQETQYF. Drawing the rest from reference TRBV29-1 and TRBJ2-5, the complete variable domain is SAVISQKPSRDICQRGTSLTIQCQVDSQVTMMFWYRQQPGQSLTLIATANQGSEATYESGFVIDKFPISRPNLTFSTLTVSNMSPEDSSIYLCSVNQETQYFGPGTRLLVL.

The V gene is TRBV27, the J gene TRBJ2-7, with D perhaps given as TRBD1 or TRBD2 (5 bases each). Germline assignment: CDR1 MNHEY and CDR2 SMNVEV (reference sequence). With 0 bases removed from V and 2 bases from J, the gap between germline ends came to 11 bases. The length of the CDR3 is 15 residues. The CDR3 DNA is TGTGCCAGCAGTTTATCACACAGGACTGCCTACGAGCAGTACTTC. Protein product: CASSLSHRTAYEQYF.